Listed below are T cell receptor beta chains from one sample, sequenced in a study of immune heterogeneity within non-small cell lung tumors. In TCRdb, the multiplex PCR reads were re-called with MiXCR into one record per CDR3 protein. The sample contains 10,000 to 11,000 distinct CDR3 sequences, 15% to 20% of which appear only once. Sequencing was carried out using lung tumor tissue. Every receptor here comes from a man in his fifties or sixties with non-small cell lung cancer. The CDR3 runs from the conserved cysteine through the conserved F or W. Each record gives: V gene, D gene, J gene, clone size, CDR3 protein, CDR3 DNA. The D gene is left open where the match is weak. Some rows have no size entry. The others give once, few or many, or a class for an expanded clone.

v_gene: TRBV14; d_gene: -; j_gene: TRBJ2-2; abundance: few; CDR3aa: CASSPGGTHTGELFF; CDR3nt: TGTGCCAGCAGCCCCGGCGGGACTCACACCGGGGAGCTGTTTTTT
v_gene: TRBV3-1; d_gene: -; j_gene: TRBJ2-3; abundance: few; CDR3aa: CASSQVGITDTQYF; CDR3nt: TGTGCCAGCAGCCAAGTCGGTATCACAGATACGCAGTATTTT
v_gene: TRBV24-1; d_gene: -; j_gene: TRBJ2-3; abundance: -; CDR3aa: CATSDPTPGGTDTQYF; CDR3nt: TGTGCCACCAGTGATCCAACACCGGGGGGCACAGATACGCAGTATTTT
v_gene: TRBV20-1; d_gene: TRBD2; j_gene: TRBJ2-7; abundance: -; CDR3aa: CSALLAGGPTYEQYF; CDR3nt: TGCAGTGCCCTACTAGCGGGAGGGCCAACCTACGAGCAGTACTTC
v_gene: TRBV19; d_gene: -; j_gene: TRBJ1-2; abundance: few; CDR3aa: CASGIYRHHNYGYTF; CDR3nt: TGTGCCAGTGGTATCTACAGACACCATAACTATGGCTACACCTTC
v_gene: TRBV24-1; d_gene: -; j_gene: TRBJ2-2; abundance: -; CDR3aa: CTTSVGLPGGELFF; CDR3nt: TGTACCACCAGTGTCGGCCTCCCTGGCGGGGAGCTGTTTTTT
v_gene: TRBV5-5; d_gene: TRBD2; j_gene: TRBJ2-1; abundance: -; CDR3aa: CASSLGLALDNEQFF; CDR3nt: TGTGCCAGCAGCTTGGGACTAGCGCTCGACAATGAGCAGTTCTTC
v_gene: TRBV20-1; d_gene: TRBD2; j_gene: TRBJ2-1; abundance: -; CDR3aa: CSAQTSGTTNYNEQFF; CDR3nt: TGCAGTGCTCAGACTAGCGGGACGACGAACTACAATGAGCAGTTCTTC
v_gene: TRBV14; d_gene: -; j_gene: TRBJ1-1; abundance: -; CDR3aa: CASSQVGNTEAFF; CDR3nt: TGTGCCAGCAGCCAAGTTGGGAACACTGAAGCTTTCTTT
v_gene: TRBV12-3/TRBV12-4; d_gene: TRBD1; j_gene: TRBJ2-7; abundance: -; CDR3aa: CASRPTGSHEHYF; CDR3nt: TGTGCCAGCAGGCCGACAGGGTCCCACGAGCATTACTTC
v_gene: TRBV6-1; d_gene: TRBD1; j_gene: TRBJ2-3; abundance: medium-sized; CDR3aa: CASSEGTDGDTQYF; CDR3nt: TGTGCCAGCAGTGAGGGGACAGATGGAGATACGCAGTATTTT
v_gene: TRBV6-5; d_gene: -; j_gene: TRBJ1-1; abundance: -; CDR3aa: CASSYSEGAEAFF; CDR3nt: TGTGCCAGCAGTTACTCAGAGGGCGCTGAAGCTTTCTTT
v_gene: TRBV5-5; d_gene: -; j_gene: TRBJ1-1; abundance: -; CDR3aa: CASSGGTEAFF; CDR3nt: TGTGCCAGCAGCGGAGGCACTGAAGCTTTCTTT
v_gene: TRBV11-2; d_gene: -; j_gene: TRBJ1-1; abundance: -; CDR3aa: CASSFQRYGTEAFF; CDR3nt: TGTGCCAGCAGCTTTCAAAGGTACGGCACTGAAGCTTTCTTT
v_gene: TRBV13; d_gene: -; j_gene: TRBJ2-2; abundance: -; CDR3aa: CASSAYTGEDTGELFF; CDR3nt: TGTGCCAGCAGCGCGTACACAGGGGAGGACACCGGGGAGCTGTTTTTT
v_gene: TRBV20-1; d_gene: -; j_gene: TRBJ2-5; abundance: -; CDR3aa: CSARDRPGVTETQYF; CDR3nt: TGCAGTGCTAGAGATAGACCGGGAGTAACTGAGACCCAGTACTTC
v_gene: TRBV19; d_gene: -; j_gene: TRBJ1-1; abundance: few; CDR3aa: CASSIARGTEAFF; CDR3nt: TGTGCCAGTAGTATAGCCCGGGGGACTGAAGCTTTCTTT
v_gene: TRBV27; d_gene: -; j_gene: TRBJ2-5; abundance: medium-sized; CDR3aa: CASSLSGYQETQYF; CDR3nt: TGTGCCAGCAGTTTATCCGGGTACCAAGAGACCCAGTACTTC
v_gene: TRBV2; d_gene: TRBD1; j_gene: TRBJ2-7; abundance: medium-sized; CDR3aa: CASRRDRFYEQYF; CDR3nt: TGTGCCAGCAGGCGGGACAGGTTCTACGAGCAGTACTTC
v_gene: TRBV28; d_gene: -; j_gene: TRBJ1-2; abundance: once; CDR3aa: CASSPPEEGQNYGYTF; CDR3nt: TGTGCCAGCAGCCCCCCCGAGGAGGGGCAGAACTATGGCTACACCTTC
v_gene: TRBV5-1; d_gene: -; j_gene: TRBJ2-1; abundance: -; CDR3aa: CASSYAGALLNEQFF; CDR3nt: TGCGCCAGCAGCTATGCAGGAGCCCTACTCAATGAGCAGTTCTTC
v_gene: TRBV4-1; d_gene: -; j_gene: TRBJ2-5; abundance: -; CDR3aa: CASSQTQLQETQYF; CDR3nt: TGCGCCAGCAGCCAGACACAGCTTCAAGAGACCCAGTACTTC
v_gene: TRBV7-9; d_gene: -; j_gene: TRBJ1-1; abundance: few; CDR3aa: CASSQNTEAFF; CDR3nt: TGTGCCAGCAGCCAGAACACTGAAGCTTTCTTT
v_gene: TRBV18; d_gene: TRBD1; j_gene: TRBJ2-7; abundance: -; CDR3aa: CASSSGQGFGEQYF; CDR3nt: TGTGCCAGCTCATCTGGACAGGGGTTCGGCGAGCAGTACTTC
v_gene: TRBV6-1; d_gene: -; j_gene: TRBJ1-6; abundance: -; CDR3aa: CASSPRQERSYNSPLHF; CDR3nt: TGTGCCAGCAGTCCCAGACAGGAAAGATCCTATAATTCACCCCTCCACTTT
v_gene: TRBV27; d_gene: TRBD2; j_gene: TRBJ2-3; abundance: medium-sized; CDR3aa: CASSSLAGDTQYF; CDR3nt: TGTGCCAGCAGTTCACTAGCGGGAGATACGCAGTATTTT
v_gene: TRBV19; d_gene: -; j_gene: TRBJ2-3; abundance: medium-sized; CDR3aa: CASSIEQGGDTQYF; CDR3nt: TGTGCCAGTAGTATAGAACAGGGAGGGGATACGCAGTATTTT
v_gene: TRBV6-1; d_gene: -; j_gene: TRBJ1-5; abundance: -; CDR3aa: CAGRGFGNQPQHF; CDR3nt: TGTGCTGGGCGCGGCTTTGGCAATCAGCCCCAGCATTTT
v_gene: TRBV6-1; d_gene: TRBD1; j_gene: TRBJ1-3; abundance: medium-sized; CDR3aa: CASVRDSSGNTIYF; CDR3nt: TGTGCCAGCGTCCGGGACAGCTCTGGAAACACCATATATTTT
v_gene: TRBV28; d_gene: -; j_gene: TRBJ2-7; abundance: medium-sized; CDR3aa: CASSAYEQYF; CDR3nt: TGTGCCAGCAGCGCCTACGAGCAGTACTTC
v_gene: TRBV6-1; d_gene: TRBD1; j_gene: TRBJ2-4; abundance: -; CDR3aa: CASRVTGAVKNIQYF; CDR3nt: TGTGCCAGCAGGGTCACAGGGGCGGTAAAAAACATTCAGTACTTC
v_gene: TRBV10-3; d_gene: TRBD2; j_gene: TRBJ2-1; abundance: few; CDR3aa: CAISGRLAGDIYNEQFF; CDR3nt: TGTGCCATCAGTGGACGGCTAGCGGGCGACATTTACAATGAGCAGTTCTTC
v_gene: TRBV20-1; d_gene: TRBD2; j_gene: TRBJ2-1; abundance: -; CDR3aa: CSARDMLAGRNEQFF; CDR3nt: TGCAGTGCTAGAGATATGCTAGCGGGACGCAATGAGCAGTTCTTC